This T cell receptor beta chain was captured in a study of T cells in Graves' hyperthyroidism and ophthalmopathy. Study background: Sampling of peripheral blood happened at initial diagnosis, prior to any treatment.

Trimming at V came to 4 bases and at J to 5 bases, leaving 4 bases not matched to a gene. The CDR3 sequence is 13 residues long. Germline V lookup: CDR1 SEHNR, CDR2 FQNEAQ (reference sequence). Graves' hyperthyroidism is called stable when ophthalmopathy does not progress within 18 months. In patients aged 18 to 65, hyperthyroidism was newly diagnosed, with duration under 2 months. Diagnoses used clinical symptoms, serum thyroxine and TRAb, thyroid ultrasound and orbital computed tomography. RNA transcripts yielded amplified TCR beta CDR3 regions. The HTBI primer set served for first-round RT-PCR of the TCR CDR3. TCRdb reprocessed the multiplex PCR reads via MiXCR and lists one record per CDR3 protein. The sample lists around 800,000 distinct CDR3 sequences, 38% occurring once. This clonotype was counted between two and nine times.

The genes are TRBV7-9 and TRBJ2-5; 7 nucleotides match TRBD2. This TCR derives from a man aged 18 to 35 with Graves' hyperthyroidism. Sequenced sample: blood. The CDR3 here is CASSYAGEETQYF. CDR3 sequence (DNA): TGTGCCAGCAGCTATGCGGGAGAGGAGACCCAGTACTTC. The entire variable domain, with the rest obtained from reference TRBV7-9 and TRBJ2-5, is as follows: DTGVSQNPRHKITKRGQNVTFRCDPISEHNRLYWYRQTLGQGPEFLTYFQNEAQLEKSRLLSDRFSAERPKGSFSTLEIQRTEQGDSAMYLCASSYAGEETQYFGPGTRLLVL.